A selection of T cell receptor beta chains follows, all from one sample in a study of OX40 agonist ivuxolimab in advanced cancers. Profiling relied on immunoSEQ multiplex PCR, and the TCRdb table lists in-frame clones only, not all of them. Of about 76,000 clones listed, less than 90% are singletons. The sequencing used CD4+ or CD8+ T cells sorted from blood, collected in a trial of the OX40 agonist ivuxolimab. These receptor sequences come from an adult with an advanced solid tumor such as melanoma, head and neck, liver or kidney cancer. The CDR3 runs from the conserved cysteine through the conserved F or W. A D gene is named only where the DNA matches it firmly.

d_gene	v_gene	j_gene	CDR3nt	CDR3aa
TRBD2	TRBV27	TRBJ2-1	TGTGCCAGCAGTTTAGTACTAGCGGGAGGTTACAATGAGCAGTTCTTC	CASSLVLAGGYNEQFF
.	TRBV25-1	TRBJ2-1	TGTGCCAGCAGTGGATACCGGGCCCAGGGTCCCAATGAGCAGTTCTTC	CASSGYRAQGPNEQFF
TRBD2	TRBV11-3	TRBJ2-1	TGTGCCAGCAGCTTAGGGTTAGCGGGACCCCGGTCCCCCTACAATGAGCAGTTCTTC	CASSLGLAGPRSPYNEQFF
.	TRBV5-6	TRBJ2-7	TGTGCCAGCAGCTTGTTTGCAGGGCGCCACGAGCAGTACTTC	CASSLFAGRHEQYF
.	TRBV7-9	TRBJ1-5	TGTGCCAGCAGCTTAGTACTTTCCGGCTCCATCGAAAGCAATCAGCCCCAGCATTTT	CASSLVLSGSIESNQPQHF
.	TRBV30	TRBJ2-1	TGTGCCTGGAGTAGTGCAGCCAACGCTGAGCAGTTCTTC	CAWSSAANAEQFF
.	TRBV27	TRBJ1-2	TGTGCCAGCAGTACTTCAGGGGTCAGCTATGGCTACACCTTC	CASSTSGVSYGYTF
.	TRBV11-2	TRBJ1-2	TGTGCCACCACGGGGGGGGCCAACTATGGCTACACCTTC	CATTGGANYGYTF
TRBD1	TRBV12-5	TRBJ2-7	TGTGCTAGTGGTTTGATGGGACAGGGTCGAGACGAGCAGTACTTC	CASGLMGQGRDEQYF
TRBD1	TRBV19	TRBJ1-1	TGTGCCAGTAGTACAAGGGACAGGGGGCGAATGAGGCGTACTGAAGCTTTCTTT	CASSTRDRGRMRRTEAFF